This T cell receptor (beta chain) was sequenced during a study of cytotoxic CD8 clonotypes in ibrutinib-treated CLL. On the study more broadly: Response specimens were obtained following a median treatment duration of roughly 11 months, with a range of 6 to 36. Study-wide points: Before falling back toward baseline at progression, clonality had risen at the time of ibrutinib response. Baseline-level clonality went beyond age-matched healthy donors and moved in step with circulating CD8+ T-cell counts.

V was pared by 3 bases and J by 0 bases, with 18 bases between. The CDR3 contains 19 residues. CDR1 and CDR2 (germline): KGHSH, LQKENI. To note about this clone: As yet, its antigen is unknown.

Only in-frame clones appear in the TCRdb table, and some are missing; sequencing was by immunoSEQ multiplex PCR. The data show about 140,000 clones, with 75% to 85% seen just once and 7.6% held by the top ten. This clonotype was obtained from a human donor with chronic lymphocytic leukemia. Sequencing used PBMCs, obtained after 36 months of ibrutinib treatment. V and J are TRBV18 and TRBJ1-6; D may be TRBD1 (6 bases). The CDR3 coding sequence is TGTGCCAGCTCACCTCTCGGGACACCTTCGAGCTCCTATAATTCACCCCTCCACTTT. It specifies CASSPLGTPSSSYNSPLHF.